This TCR beta chain is from a study of PD-L1 blockade in urothelial cancer. CDR1 is MGHRA and CDR2 is YSYEKL in the germline V gene. CDR3 length equals 15 residues. V shed 2 bases and J 4 bases; nucleotides not matched to a gene: 4. The authors spiked synthetic TCR analog templates into each PCR. Only in-frame clones appear in the TCRdb table, and some are missing; sequencing was by immunoSEQ multiplex PCR. This sample has about 36,000 clones, with roughly a third found just once. This clone was counted ten times or more. Its antigen is undetermined. Study outcomes and limitations: In durable-benefit patients, tumor-infiltrating T lymphocytes were more abundant.

The sequencing here drew on tumor tissue, taken before atezolizumab (anti-PD-L1) treatment. The clonotype was recovered from a man in his fifties or sixties with urothelial cancer. This sequence joins TRBV4-1 and TRBJ1-2; 10 bases fit TRBD1. DNA of the CDR3: TGCGCCAGCAGCCAAACGACAGGGGGCATCTATGGCTACACCTTC. This gives the protein CASSQTTGGIYGYTF.